This T cell receptor (beta chain) was documented in a study of blood T cell repertoires in COVID-19. Study-level information: The United States, Italy and Spain were the sources of the acute and convalescent COVID-19 samples. T cells, B-cell-depleted T cells, or PBMCs supplied cDNA or gDNA.

In the original processing: Quantification of nucleated cells was approximated via reference gene primer amplification. Here immunoSEQ multiplex PCR was the method, and the copy in TCRdb shows in-frame clones only, minus some. The V and J calls and clone size are taken from that table; D and trimming were inferred from the DNA. This repertoire shows 60,000 to 75,000 clones, 86% found once; its top ten account for roughly 14%. Germline V CDR1 and CDR2: LGHNA, YNFKEQ. Trimming pared 4 bases from V and 5 bases from J, leaving 12 bases between. The CDR3 is 14 amino acids. V is TRBV4-2 and J is TRBJ2-1, with D tentatively TRBD1 (5 bases). The sequence was collected from a woman aged 55-75 years with acute or convalescent COVID-19. The material sequenced was peripheral blood. In nucleotides, the CDR3 is TGTGCCAGCAGCCGCTTGACAGTTGACAATGAGCAGTTCTTC. This encodes CASSRLTVDNEQFF.